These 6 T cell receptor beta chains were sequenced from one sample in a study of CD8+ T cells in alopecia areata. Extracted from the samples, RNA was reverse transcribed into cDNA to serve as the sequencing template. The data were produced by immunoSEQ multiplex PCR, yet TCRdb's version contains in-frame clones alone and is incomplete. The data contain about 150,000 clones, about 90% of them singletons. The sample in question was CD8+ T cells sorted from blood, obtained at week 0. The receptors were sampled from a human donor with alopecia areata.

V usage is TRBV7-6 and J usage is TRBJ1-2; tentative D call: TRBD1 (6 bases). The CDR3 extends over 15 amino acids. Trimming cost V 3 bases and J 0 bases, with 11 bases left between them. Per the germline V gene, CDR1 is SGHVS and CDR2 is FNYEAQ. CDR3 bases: TGTGCCAGCAGCTTCTTAACAGGGACTAACTATGGCTACACCTTC. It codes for CASSFLTGTNYGYTF.

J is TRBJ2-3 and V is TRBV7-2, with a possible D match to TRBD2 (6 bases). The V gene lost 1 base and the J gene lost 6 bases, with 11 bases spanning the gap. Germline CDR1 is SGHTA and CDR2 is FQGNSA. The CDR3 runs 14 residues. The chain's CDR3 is CASSLVDSGDTQYF. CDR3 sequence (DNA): TGTGCCAGCAGCTTAGTTGACAGCGGGGATACGCAGTATTTT.

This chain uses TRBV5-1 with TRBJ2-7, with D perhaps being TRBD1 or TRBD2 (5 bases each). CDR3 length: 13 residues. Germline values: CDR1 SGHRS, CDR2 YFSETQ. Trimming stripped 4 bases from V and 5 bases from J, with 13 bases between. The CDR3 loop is CASSPRDGDEQYF. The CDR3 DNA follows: TGCGCCAGCAGCCCCCGGGACGGCGACGAGCAGTACTTC.

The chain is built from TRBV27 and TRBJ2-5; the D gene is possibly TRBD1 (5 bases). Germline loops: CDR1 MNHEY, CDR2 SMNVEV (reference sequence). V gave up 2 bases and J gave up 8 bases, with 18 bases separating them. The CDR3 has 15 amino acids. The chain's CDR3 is CASSLGQGLVQTQYF. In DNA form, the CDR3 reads TGTGCCAGCAGTTTAGGGCAGGGTTTGGTACAAACCCAGTACTTC.

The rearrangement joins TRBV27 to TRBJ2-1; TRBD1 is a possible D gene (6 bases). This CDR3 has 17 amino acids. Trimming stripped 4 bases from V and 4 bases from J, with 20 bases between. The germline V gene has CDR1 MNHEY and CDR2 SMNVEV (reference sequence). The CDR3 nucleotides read TGTGCCAGCAGTTCGAAAGCCGGGACACCTTTTTACAATGAGCAGTTCTTC. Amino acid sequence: CASSSKAGTPFYNEQFF.

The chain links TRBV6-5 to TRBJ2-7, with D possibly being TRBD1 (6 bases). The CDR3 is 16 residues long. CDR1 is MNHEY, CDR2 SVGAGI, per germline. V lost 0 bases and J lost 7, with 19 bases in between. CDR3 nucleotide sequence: TGTGCCAGCAGTTACTCGACCACAGGGCGGGCGGAGGAGCAGTACTTC. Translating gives CASSYSTTGRAEEQYF.